This TCR beta chain emerged from a study of graft-versus-host responses after intestinal transplantation. About the research overall: Multivisceral, liver-intestinal, or isolated intestinal grafts were transplanted into recipients. Tacrolimus and steroids were given for three to four years to all recipients after anti-thymocyte globulin induction.

General study points: High graft-versus-host to host-versus-graft T cell clonal ratios marked allografts of patients with graft-donor macrochimerism. The study associated peak circulating GvH clone levels with early post-transplant HvG declines.

V dropped 0 bases and J dropped 0 bases, with 6 bases sitting between them. Looked up from germline, CDR1 is SGHRS and CDR2 is YFSETQ. This CDR3 has 15 amino acids. Produced via immunoSEQ multiplex PCR; TCRdb's table is partial and in-frame only. The sample has nearly 110,000 clones; 80% to 90% are singletons. As to this clone: Its specificity is not known.

This TCR derives from a human donor who was the organ donor for an intestinal transplant. Sequenced material: unstimulated CD4+ T cells sorted from spleen or lymph node cells, taken before transplant. The chain uses TRBV5-1 and TRBJ2-2; D is perhaps TRBD1 (5 bases). CDR3 sequence: CASSLVGANTGELFF. The CDR3 DNA sequence: TGCGCCAGCAGCTTGGTAGGGGCGAACACCGGGGAGCTGTTTTTT.